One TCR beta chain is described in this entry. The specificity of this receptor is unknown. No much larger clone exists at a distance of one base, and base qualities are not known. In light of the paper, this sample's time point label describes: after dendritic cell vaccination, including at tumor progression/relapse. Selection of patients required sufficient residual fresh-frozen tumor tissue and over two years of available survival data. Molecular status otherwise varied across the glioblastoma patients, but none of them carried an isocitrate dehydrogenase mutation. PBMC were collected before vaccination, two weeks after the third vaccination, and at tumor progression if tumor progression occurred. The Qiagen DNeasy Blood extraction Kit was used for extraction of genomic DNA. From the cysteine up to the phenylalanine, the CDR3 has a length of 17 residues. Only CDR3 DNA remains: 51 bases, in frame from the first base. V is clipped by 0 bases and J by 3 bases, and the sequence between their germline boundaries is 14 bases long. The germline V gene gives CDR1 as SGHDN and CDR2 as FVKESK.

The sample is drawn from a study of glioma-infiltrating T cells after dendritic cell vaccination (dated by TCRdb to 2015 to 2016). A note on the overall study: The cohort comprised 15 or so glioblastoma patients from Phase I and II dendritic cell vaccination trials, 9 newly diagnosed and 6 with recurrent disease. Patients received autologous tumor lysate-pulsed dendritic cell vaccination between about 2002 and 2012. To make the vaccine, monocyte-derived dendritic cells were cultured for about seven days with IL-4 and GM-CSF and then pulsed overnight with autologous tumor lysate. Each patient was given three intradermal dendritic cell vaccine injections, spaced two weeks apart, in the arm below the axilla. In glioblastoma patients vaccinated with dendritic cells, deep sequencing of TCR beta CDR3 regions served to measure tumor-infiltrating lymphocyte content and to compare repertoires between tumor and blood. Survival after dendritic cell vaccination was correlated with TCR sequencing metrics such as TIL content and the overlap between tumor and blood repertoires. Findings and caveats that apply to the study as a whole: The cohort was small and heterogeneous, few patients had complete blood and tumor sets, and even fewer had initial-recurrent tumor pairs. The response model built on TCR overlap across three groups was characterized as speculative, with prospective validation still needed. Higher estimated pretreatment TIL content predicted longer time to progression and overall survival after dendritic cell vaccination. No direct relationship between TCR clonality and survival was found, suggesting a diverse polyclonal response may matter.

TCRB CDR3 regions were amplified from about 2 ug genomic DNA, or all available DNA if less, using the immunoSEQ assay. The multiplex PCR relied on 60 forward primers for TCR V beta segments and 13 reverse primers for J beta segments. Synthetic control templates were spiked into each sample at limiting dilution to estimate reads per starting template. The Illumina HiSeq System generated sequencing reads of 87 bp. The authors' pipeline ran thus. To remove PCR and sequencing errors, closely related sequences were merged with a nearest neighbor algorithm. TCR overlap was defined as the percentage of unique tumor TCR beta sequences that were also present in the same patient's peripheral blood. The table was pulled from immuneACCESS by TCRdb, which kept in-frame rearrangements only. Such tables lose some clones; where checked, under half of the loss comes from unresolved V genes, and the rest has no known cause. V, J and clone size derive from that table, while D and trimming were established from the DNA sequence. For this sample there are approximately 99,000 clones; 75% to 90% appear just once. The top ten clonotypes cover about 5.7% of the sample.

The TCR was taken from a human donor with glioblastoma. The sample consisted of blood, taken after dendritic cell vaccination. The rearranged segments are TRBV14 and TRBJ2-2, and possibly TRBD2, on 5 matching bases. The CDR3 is CASSQDRGRGYTGELFF. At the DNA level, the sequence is TGTGCCAGCAGCCAAGATCGAGGGAGAGGTTACACCGGGGAGCTGTTTTTT.